This T cell receptor (beta chain) came from a study of blood T cell repertoires in COVID-19. About the study: From the United States, Italy and Spain came samples of acute and convalescent COVID-19. Sources were T cells, B-cell-depleted T cells, or PBMCs; the material itself was cDNA or gDNA.

Original methodology: Amplified reference gene primers provided the basis for estimating nucleated cell counts. Assay: immunoSEQ multiplex PCR; the TCRdb copy retains only in-frame clones and omits some. That table supplies the V and J calls and clone size; D and trimming were determined from the DNA. This sample has about 280,000 clones, with just under 90% found just once. Trimming left V 1 base short and J 3 bases short, with 11 bases between. The CDR3 consists of 15 residues. Per the germline V gene, CDR1 is SEHNR and CDR2 is FQNEAQ (reference sequence). Participant ages covered about 18 to 89 years across 24 US areas.

The sample comprised PBMCs or T cells enriched from blood (not recorded which). The chain combines TRBV7-9 with TRBJ2-3, with a possible D match to TRBD1 (6 bases). The source of this sequence is a woman in her thirties with acute COVID-19. CDR3 in amino acids: CASSLGGTTTDTQYF. The CDR3 DNA is TGTGCCAGCAGCTTAGGTGGGACAACGACAGATACGCAGTATTTT.